This T cell receptor (beta chain) was sequenced during a study of cytomegalovirus exposure and HLA in healthy donors. PCR amplification relied on 60 Vbeta primers (plus 13 Jbeta primers). Profiled with immunoSEQ multiplex PCR; TCRdb holds only in-frame clones, not every one. Found here are around 230,000 clones, around four fifths of them singletons; the top ten hold under 0.6%. Study-level findings and limits: The CMV antigen specificity of a few CMV-associated chains was confirmed through in vitro analysis. Researchers reported in a later analysis that a missense DCLRE1C variant was tied to TCR beta V- and J-gene trimming. Later work found most CMV-associated TCR beta chains apparently HLA-restricted.

V lost 8 bases and J lost 5, with 25 bases in between. Germline values: CDR1 SEHNR, CDR2 FQNEAQ (reference sequence). The CDR3 runs 16 residues. For this clone: Its antigen is undetermined.

This TCR was recovered from a boy younger than 18 in good health and CMV-seronegative. This rearrangement joins TRBV7-9 to TRBJ2-7, with D possibly being TRBD2 (6 bases). Specimen: PBMCs. The CDR3 loop reads CASSISAGFFSHEQYF. Written as DNA, the CDR3 is TGTGCCAGCTCCATTAGCGCGGGGTTTTTTTCCCACGAGCAGTACTTC. Looking up the rest from reference TRBV7-9 and TRBJ2-7 gives the full variable domain: DTGVSQNPRHKITKRGQNVTFRCDPISEHNRLYWYRQTLGQGPEFLTYFQNEAQLEKSRLLSDRFSAERPKGSFSTLEIQRTEQGDSAMYLCASSISAGFFSHEQYFGPGTRLTVT.